These 7 T cell receptor beta chains were sequenced from one sample in a study of regulatory T cells in long-lasting Graves disease. Specified time point: newly diagnosed GD, antithyroid drugs for less than 3 months. Following extraction of RNA from PBMCs, that RNA was used to make the TCR library. Through Arm-PCR of CDR3 regions and iRepertoire HTBI primers, TCR beta libraries were built. TCRdb itself ran the multiplex PCR reads through MiXCR, one entry per CDR3 protein. The data contain about 400,000 distinct CDR3 sequences, around a sixth of them singletons. The specimen comprised peripheral blood mononuclear cells (PBMCs), sampled at new diagnosis, from a patient treated with antithyroid drugs. These receptor sequences come from a female donor with Graves disease.

In this sample, this clonotype turned up many times. V is TRBV15 and J is TRBJ1-5; a possible D gene is TRBD1 (5 bases). This CDR3 has 19 residues. Per germline, CDR1 LNHNV and CDR2 YYDKDF (reference sequence). V lost 3 bases and J 5 bases, leaving 26 bases between the germline ends. CDR3 nucleotides: TGTGCCACCAGCAGCGGCTACTCAATACCGCGAGGGGTTTATCAGCCCCAGCATTTT. Translating it yields CATSSGYSIPRGVYQPQHF.

This clonotype has just a few counts. One junction end disagrees with the germline gene, perhaps due to a read error. J is TRBJ2-6 and V is TRBV5-1, with TRBD1 identical over 8 bases. The CDR3 is made up of 17 amino acids. CDR1 and CDR2 (germline): SGHRS, YFSETQ. The CDR3 coding sequence is TGCGCCAGCAGCTTTGGGACAGGAGTCTCTGGGGCCAACGTCCTAACTTTC. Its translation is CASSFGTGVSGANVLTF.

This clonotype was detected ten times or more. The chain recombines TRBV20-1 with TRBJ1-5; TRBD1 aligns across 9 bases. With V trimmed by 3 bases and J by 3 bases, 9 bases remained unmatched. CDR1 is DFQATT, CDR2 SNEGSKA, per germline (reference sequence). CDR3 length: 16 amino acids. CDR3 region: CSASVRDRAFNQPQHF. The CDR3 DNA reads TGCAGTGCTAGCGTGCGGGACAGGGCGTTCAATCAGCCCCAGCATTTT.

The V and J genes are TRBV4-1 and TRBJ1-2; the D gene is possibly TRBD1 (6 bases). The CDR3 runs 15 residues. Trimming left V 6 bases short and J 4 bases short, with 18 bases between. Germline values: CDR1 MGHRA, CDR2 YSYEKL. The CDR3 DNA sequence: TGCGCCAGCAGGCCCCCAGGGGATAGAATCTATGGCTACACCTTC. Translation: CASRPPGDRIYGYTF.

In its sample, this clonotype was seen many times. V usage is TRBV4-1 and J usage is TRBJ2-7, with 10 positions matching TRBD2. The CDR3 totals 15 residues. V lost 2 bases, J lost 7 bases, and 8 bases stayed unmatched. Germline V gene lookup returns CDR1 MGHRA and CDR2 YSYEKL. The CDR3 protein is CASSQPGLASVEQYF. Written as DNA, the CDR3 is TGCGCCAGCAGCCAACCGGGACTAGCGTCGGTGGAGCAGTACTTC.

Many counts were recorded for this clonotype. The chain uses TRBV4-2 and TRBJ1-2; TRBD1 aligns across 8 bases. Per germline, CDR1 LGHNA and CDR2 YNFKEQ. V was pared by 1 base and J by 3 bases, with 4 bases of the junction left unmatched. The CDR3 sequence is 15 residues long. CDR3 region: CASSQGQGADYGYTF. DNA of the CDR3: TGTGCCAGCAGCCAAGGGCAGGGGGCGGACTATGGCTACACCTTC.

This clonotype was detected only a few times. The chain recombines TRBV11-1 with TRBJ2-3; 14 nucleotides match TRBD2. The germline V gene has CDR1 SGHAT and CDR2 FQDESV (reference sequence). With 5 bases clipped from V and 4 bases from J, the junction kept 8 bases outside the gene matches. The CDR3 has 17 residues. The CDR3 DNA reads as TGTGCCAGCAGCACCCCGGGACTAGCGGGAGACGCAGATACGCAGTATTTT. The encoded protein is CASSTPGLAGDADTQYF.